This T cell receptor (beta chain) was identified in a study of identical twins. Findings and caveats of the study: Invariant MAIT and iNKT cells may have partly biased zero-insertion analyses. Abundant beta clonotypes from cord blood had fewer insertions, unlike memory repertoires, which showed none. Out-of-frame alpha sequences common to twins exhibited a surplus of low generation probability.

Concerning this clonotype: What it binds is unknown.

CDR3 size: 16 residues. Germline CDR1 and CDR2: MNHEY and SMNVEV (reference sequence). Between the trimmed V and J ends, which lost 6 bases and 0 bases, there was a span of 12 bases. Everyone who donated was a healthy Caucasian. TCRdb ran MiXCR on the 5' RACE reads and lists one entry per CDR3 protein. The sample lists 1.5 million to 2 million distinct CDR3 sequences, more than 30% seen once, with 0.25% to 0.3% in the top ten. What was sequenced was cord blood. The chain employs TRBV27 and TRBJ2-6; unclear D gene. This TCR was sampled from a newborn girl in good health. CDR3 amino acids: CASSSLHHSGANVLTF. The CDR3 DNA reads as TGTGCCAGCAGCTCCCTCCACCACTCTGGGGCCAACGTCCTGACTTTC.